This T cell receptor beta chain stems from a study of T cell changes during pregnancy in multiple sclerosis. Germline-derived CDR1 and CDR2 are SGDLS and YYNGEE. Losses at the gene ends were 4 bases for V and 7 bases for J; bases not matched to a gene: 7. This CDR3 comprises 15 residues. Libraries were prepared by immunoSEQ multiplex PCR; TCRdb keeps only in-frame clonotypes and omits some of them. The sample yields roughly 100,000 clones, more than 85% seen once. The rearrangement links TRBV9 to TRBJ2-1; 11 bases are shared with TRBD2. The sequence derives from a female donor with multiple sclerosis, enrolled in a pregnancy study. Sample: peripheral blood, taken in the second trimester of pregnancy. Here the CDR3 reads CASSSLAGVGNEQFF. CDR3 sequence (DNA): TGTGCCAGCAGCTCACTAGCGGGAGTTGGAAATGAGCAGTTCTTC.